Sequencing of this T cell receptor beta chain was carried out in a study of human T cells and chemical hapten exposure. About the research overall: Slight differences in pooled library volume were the main source of varying TCR yields across samples. Points from the study as a whole: Unchanged with DPC sensitization were TCRs above 1 in 1000 frequency.

Trimming cost V 2 bases and J 0 bases, with 5 bases left between them. CDR1 is MNHEY and CDR2 is SVGEGT in the germline V gene. The CDR3 spans 13 residues. From whole blood left unfractionated, total RNA was extracted. Comments on this clonotype: Its specificity is unknown.

Library construction involved attaching unique molecular identifiers to individual cDNA molecules, which allowed quantitative, reproducible TCR counting. Methods used by the authors: Sample-level TCR yields exhibited a median of around 90,000, with a range of roughly 20,000 to 750,000. TCRdb redid the calling of the reads with MiXCR, one entry per CDR3 protein. The V and J calls and clone size are TCRdb's, not the authors'. The sample comprises about 120,000 distinct CDR3 sequences, about 7.7% of which are singletons, and more than 1.3% rests with the top ten. The J gene is TRBJ2-7, the V gene TRBV6-2 or TRBV6-3; D is uncertain. The sample was whole blood. The receptor's source is a human donor in good health. Some clones in this sample may be carry-over from other donors' samples. In DNA, the CDR3 is TGTGCCAGCAGTTACGACTTCTCCTACGAGCAGTACTTC. Translated, it gives CASSYDFSYEQYF.